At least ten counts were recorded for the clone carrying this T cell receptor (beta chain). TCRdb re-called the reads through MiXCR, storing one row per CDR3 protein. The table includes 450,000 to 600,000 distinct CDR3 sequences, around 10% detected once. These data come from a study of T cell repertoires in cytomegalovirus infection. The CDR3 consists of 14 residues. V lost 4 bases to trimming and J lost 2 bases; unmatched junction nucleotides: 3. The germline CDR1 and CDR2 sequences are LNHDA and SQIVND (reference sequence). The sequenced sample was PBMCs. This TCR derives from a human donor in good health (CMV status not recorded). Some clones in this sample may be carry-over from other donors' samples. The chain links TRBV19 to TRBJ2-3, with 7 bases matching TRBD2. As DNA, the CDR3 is TGTGCCAGTAGTAGGGCGGGAGTCACAGATACGCAGTATTTT. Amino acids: CASSRAGVTDTQYF.